This T cell receptor beta chain was retrieved from a study of blood T cell repertoires in COVID-19. Study-level information: Specimens from acute and convalescent COVID-19 originated in the United States, Italy and Spain. PBMCs, B-cell-depleted T cells, or T cells provided the cDNA or gDNA that made up the material.

This CDR3 has 15 residues. With V trimmed by 7 bases and J by 5 bases, 11 bases remained unmatched. Germline CDR1 is SGHRS and CDR2 is YFSETQ. Authors' processing steps: Reference gene primer amplification in the assay estimated nucleated cell counts. The data were produced by immunoSEQ multiplex PCR, yet TCRdb's version contains in-frame clones alone and is incomplete. V, J and clone size are those of that table, while D and trimming were read from the DNA. Of approximately 90,000 clones in the sample, around nine tenths are singletons; the top ten hold more than 1%. The clonotype comes from a man at least 80 years old with active or convalescent COVID-19. This chain joins TRBV5-1 and TRBJ2-4; 8 bases align to TRBD1. Sequenced input: peripheral blood. The CDR3 loop is CASSPTGQAENIQYF. The CDR3 DNA reads TGCGCCAGCTCTCCTACGGGACAGGCAGAAAACATTCAGTACTTC.